The present TCR beta chain was sequenced within a study of cytomegalovirus exposure and HLA in healthy donors. Primers for the PCR totalled 60 Vbeta and 13 Jbeta. The assay was immunoSEQ multiplex PCR, and TCRdb's table has in-frame clones only and misses some. Seen here are approximately 76,000 clones, 65% to 75% observed once, and the top ten hold about 16%. The source of this sequence is a woman aged 35 to 49 in good health and CMV-seropositive. Sequencing used PBMCs.

The CDR3 reads CASETGYYEQYF. Here the CDR3 DNA reads TGTGCCAGCGAGACAGGGTACTACGAGCAGTACTTC. The gene calls are TRBV2 and TRBJ2-7, with 7 bases aligning to TRBD1. CDR1 SNHLY and CDR2 FYNNEI come from the germline V gene. CDR3 length equals 12 residues. The ends lost 8 bases at V and 3 bases at J; junction bases unmatched: 4.